The subject of this entry is one T cell receptor beta chain. This sample is part of a study of blood T cell repertoires in COVID-19. The protocol was immunoSEQ multiplex PCR, while the TCRdb copy is restricted to in-frame clones and leaves out a portion. In the table there are under 150,000 clones, approximately 90% of which are singletons. The TCR originated in a woman in her seventies who had recovered from COVID-19. Specimen: peripheral blood.

As DNA, the CDR3 is TGTGCCAGCAGTTACCACCAGGGGTTGTTCTACTATGGCTACACCTTC. This sequence encodes CASSYHQGLFYYGYTF. V gene TRBV6-2 or TRBV6-3 combines with J gene TRBJ1-2; a weak D match, TRBD1 (6 bases). The germline V gene has CDR1 MNHEY and CDR2 SVGEGT. V dropped 2 bases and J dropped 3 bases, with 16 bases sitting between them. This CDR3 spans 16 amino acids.